The sequence of this T cell receptor beta chain was determined in a study of T cell clonality in common variable immunodeficiency. V dropped 5 bases and J dropped 4 bases, with 8 bases sitting between them. Germline V CDR1 and CDR2: SEHNR, FQNEAQ (reference sequence). The CDR3 totals 12 residues. In this sample, this clone turned up many times. Its antigen is still unknown. The read finishes 3 residues shy of the CDR3 end, and the germline J gene is used to complete it. Data came from immunoSEQ multiplex PCR; TCRdb stores just in-frame clones and leaves some out. In total the sample includes 50,000 to 60,000 clones, none of them seen once. Patients and controls were mostly of Caucasian heritage. Donors gave roughly 5 to 8 ml heparinized peripheral whole blood. Whole-study results and caveats: CVID subjects shared fewer TCRbeta clones than healthy controls did. TCRbeta clonality was increased in CVID versus healthy controls.

The source material was peripheral blood mononuclear cells. The chain employs TRBV7-9 and TRBJ1-2; tentative D call: TRBD1 (5 bases). The receptor was derived from a person between 18 and 69 years old in good health. CDR3 sequence reads: CASSKDTYGYTF. CDR3 DNA (partial): TGTGCCAGCAGCAAGGACACCTATGGC.